The rows below give T cell receptor beta chains drawn from one sample of a study of molecular identifiers for immune sequencing clone quantification. TCRdb fed the PCR reads into MiXCR, producing one record per CDR3 protein. The table has approximately 550,000 distinct CDR3 sequences, around 23% seen once. Sequenced sample: naive CD8+ T cells from blood, with Jurkat cell RNA spiked in. These receptors all stem from a human donor in good health. Some libraries in this study had Jurkat cell RNA spiked in. CDR3s include the opening cysteine and the closing phenylalanine or tryptophan. A D gene is named only where the DNA matches it firmly. The size entry is marked missing in some rows and otherwise reads once, few, many or a size class.

TRBV12-3/TRBV12-4	13	once	TRBJ1-1	.	CASSFMANTEAFF	TGTGCCAGCAGTTTTATGGCGAACACTGAAGCTTTCTTT
TRBV5-4	14	.	TRBJ1-1	.	CASSAGTGFTEAFF	TGTGCCAGCAGCGCCGGCACAGGGTTCACTGAAGCTTTCTTT
TRBV4-1	15	many	TRBJ2-3	TRBD1	CASSPLDRSTDTQYF	TGCGCCAGCAGCCCCCTGGACAGGAGCACAGATACGCAGTATTTT
TRBV4-3	16	many	TRBJ2-1	TRBD2	CASRRSTSGTYNEQFF	TGCGCCAGCAGAAGATCGACTAGCGGGACTTACAATGAGCAGTTCTTC
TRBV4-1	15	many	TRBJ2-7	TRBD1	CASSPPGTAYYEQYF	TGCGCCAGCAGCCCCCCCGGGACAGCCTACTACGAGCAGTACTTC
TRBV6-2/TRBV6-3	16	few	TRBJ2-3	.	CASSYSIWRGADTQYF	TGTGCCAGCAGTTACTCGATATGGAGGGGCGCAGATACGCAGTATTTT
TRBV9	15	.	TRBJ2-7	.	CASSVGSGQGYEQYF	TGTGCCAGCAGCGTCGGATCAGGGCAAGGCTACGAGCAGTACTTC
TRBV6-5	15	few	TRBJ2-2	.	CASSYSGSLTGELFF	TGTGCCAGCAGTTACTCGGGGAGTCTTACCGGGGAGCTGTTTTTT
TRBV7-9	14	many	TRBJ2-5	.	CASSSEFYQETQYF	TGTGCCAGCAGCTCGGAGTTTTACCAAGAGACCCAGTACTTC
TRBV25-1	16	.	TRBJ1-1	.	CASSESKGRLDTEAFF	TGTGCCAGCAGTGAATCCAAGGGGCGATTGGACACTGAAGCTTTCTTT
TRBV5-1	15	.	TRBJ1-1	.	CASRLWAEMNAEAFF	TGCGCCAGCCGGCTTTGGGCAGAAATGAACGCTGAAGCTTTCTTT
TRBV29-1	12	few	TRBJ1-1	.	CSAWTQGAEAFF	TGCAGCGCCTGGACCCAAGGGGCTGAAGCTTTCTTT
TRBV6-1	16	once	TRBJ2-7	.	CASSEALGGGLYEPSF	TGTGCCAGCAGTGAAGCCCTCGGTGGGGGTCTCTACGAGCCGTCCTTC
TRBV4-3	16	few	TRBJ1-6	.	CASSQDRGGHNSPLHF	TGCGCCAGCAGCCAAGATCGTGGGGGACATAATTCACCCCTCCACTTT
TRBV4-3	15	few	TRBJ1-1	.	CASSQETGWDTEAFF	TGCGCCAGCAGCCAAGAGACAGGATGGGATACTGAAGCTTTCTTT
TRBV28	14	.	TRBJ2-1	TRBD2	CASSPGLAGTEQFF	TGTGCCAGCAGCCCCGGACTAGCGGGGACTGAGCAGTTCTTC
TRBV7-8	18	.	TRBJ2-3	.	CASSPSEDSAGDTGTQYF	TGTGCCAGCAGCCCGTCGGAAGATAGTGCGGGGGACACAGGTACGCAGTATTTT
TRBV4-2	14	.	TRBJ2-1	.	CASSPQRNYNEQFF	TGTGCCAGCAGTCCCCAGCGGAATTACAATGAGCAGTTCTTC
TRBV5-6	15	.	TRBJ2-7	TRBD1	CASSLVRTGTYEQYF	TGTGCCAGCAGCTTGGTTCGGACAGGGACCTACGAGCAGTACTTC
TRBV12-3/TRBV12-4	13	.	TRBJ1-2	.	CASSLGVMSGYTF	TGTGCCAGCAGTTTGGGGGTTATGAGTGGCTACACCTTC
TRBV28	17	many	TRBJ2-3	TRBD2	CASSDGGLAASTDTQYF	TGTGCCAGCAGTGACGGCGGACTAGCGGCTAGCACAGATACGCAGTATTTT
TRBV28	11	once	TRBJ2-7	.	CASSQGCGRYF	TGTGCCAGCAGTCAAGGGTGCGGGCGGTACTTC
TRBV6-5	14	.	TRBJ2-3	.	CASSYWDGRDTQYF	TGTGCCAGCAGTTACTGGGACGGGCGGGATACGCAGTATTTT
TRBV28	15	many	TRBJ2-4	.	CASSENRVAKNIQYF	TGTGCCAGCAGTGAAAACAGGGTTGCCAAAAACATTCAGTACTTC
TRBV18	19	.	TRBJ2-2	.	CASSPQEVEAFTNTGELFF	TGTGCCAGCTCACCACAAGAAGTCGAAGCGTTTACGAACACCGGGGAGCTGTTTTTT
TRBV20-1	17	many	TRBJ2-7	TRBD2	CSAREKLGTSGTYEQYF	TGCAGTGCTAGAGAGAAATTAGGGACTAGCGGTACCTACGAGCAGTACTTC
TRBV7-8	16	once	TRBJ2-5	.	CASSINTGGPLETQYF	TGTGCCAGCAGCATTAACACCGGGGGGCCCTTGGAGACCCAGTACTTC
TRBV9	14	.	TRBJ2-7	.	CASSLGPLNGEQYF	TGTGCCAGCAGCTTGGGACCTCTCAACGGGGAGCAGTACTTC
TRBV2	15	many	TRBJ2-7	TRBD2	CASSPRTSGTYEQYF	TGTGCCAGCAGTCCGCGGACTAGCGGCACCTACGAGCAGTACTTC
TRBV19	12	.	TRBJ2-5	.	CASSMSQETQYF	TGTGCCAGTAGTATGAGTCAAGAGACCCAGTACTTC
TRBV9	14	few	TRBJ1-1	.	CASSVGWGNTEAFF	TGTGCCAGCAGCGTAGGTTGGGGGAACACTGAAGCTTTCTTT
TRBV9	14	few	TRBJ2-7	TRBD2	CASSPTSGRSEQYF	TGTGCCAGCAGCCCGACTAGCGGGAGGTCCGAGCAGTACTTC
TRBV30	12	many	TRBJ2-4	.	CAWAGGRNIQYF	TGTGCCTGGGCTGGGGGGAGAAACATTCAGTACTTC
TRBV27	13	many	TRBJ1-1	.	CASSLGQSTEAFF	TGTGCCAGCAGTCTCGGACAGTCCACTGAAGCTTTCTTT
TRBV20-1	15	.	TRBJ1-5	.	CSASEVFGSNQPQHF	TGCAGTGCTAGCGAGGTTTTCGGAAGCAATCAGCCCCAGCATTTT
TRBV29-1	13	many	TRBJ2-7	.	CSVEDPVTYEQYF	TGCAGCGTTGAAGACCCCGTGACCTACGAGCAGTACTTC
TRBV7-9	11	few	TRBJ2-7	TRBD1	CASSQDREQYF	TGTGCCAGCAGCCAGGACAGGGAGCAGTACTTC
TRBV20-1	21	few	TRBJ2-3	TRBD2	CSADYSGTSGRVTLSTDTQYF	TGCAGTGCCGATTATTCCGGGACTAGCGGGAGGGTTACGTTGAGCACAGATACGCAGTATTTT
TRBV12-3/TRBV12-4	12	few	TRBJ2-1	.	CASSRVYNEQFF	TGTGCCAGCAGTCGGGTTTACAATGAGCAGTTCTTC
TRBV4-3	12	.	TRBJ2-7	.	CASSQERQAQYF	TGCGCCAGCAGCCAAGAGAGGCAAGCGCAGTACTTC
TRBV29-1	13	few	TRBJ1-2	.	CSVEETGPFGYTF	TGCAGCGTTGAAGAAACAGGACCTTTTGGCTACACCTTC
TRBV6-4	12	few	TRBJ2-1	.	CASSVLGLGLFF	TGTGCCAGCAGTGTACTGGGCCTCGGTCTGTTCTTC
TRBV11-2	15	.	TRBJ1-2	.	CASSLTSGLVYGYTF	TGTGCCAGCAGCTTAACGTCGGGGTTGGTCTATGGCTACACCTTC
TRBV12-3/TRBV12-4	12	many	TRBJ2-3	.	CASSLGHDTQYF	TGTGCCAGCAGTTTAGGACATGATACGCAGTATTTT
TRBV10-3	13	few	TRBJ2-7	TRBD1	CAMGDRGTYEQYF	TGTGCCATGGGGGACAGGGGTACCTACGAGCAGTACTTC
TRBV20-1	13	.	TRBJ2-7	.	CSGGTRNTYEQYF	TGCAGTGGGGGGACACGGAATACCTACGAGCAGTACTTC
TRBV3-1	15	.	TRBJ2-7	.	CASSQDGATSYEQYF	TGTGCCAGCAGCCAAGATGGGGCGACCTCCTACGAGCAGTACTTC
TRBV24-1	14	few	TRBJ2-3	.	CATSDFRPTDTQYF	TGTGCCACCAGTGATTTCCGTCCCACAGATACGCAGTATTTT
TRBV19	16	.	TRBJ2-3	.	CASSPSIEGIQGTQYF	TGTGCCAGTAGCCCTTCGATCGAGGGGATTCAGGGTACGCAGTATTTT
TRBV12-3/TRBV12-4	14	.	TRBJ2-1	.	CASGPGSTPNEQFF	TGTGCCAGCGGCCCGGGAAGTACCCCCAATGAGCAGTTCTTC
TRBV7-9	17	.	TRBJ1-2	.	CASSLGGHFMINYGYTF	TGTGCCAGCAGCTTAGGGGGACATTTTATGATCAACTATGGCTACACCTTC
TRBV29-1	13	many	TRBJ1-1	TRBD1	CSVVGSGTVEAFF	TGCAGCGTTGTGGGGTCTGGGACAGTCGAAGCTTTCTTT
TRBV3-1	15	.	TRBJ2-2	.	CASSQGTLQAGELFF	TGTGCCAGCAGCCAAGGGACCCTGCAAGCCGGGGAGCTGTTTTTT
TRBV11-2	18	few	TRBJ2-1	TRBD2	CASSPGTSGSVAYNEQFF	TGTGCCAGCAGCCCAGGGACTAGCGGGAGTGTCGCCTACAATGAGCAGTTCTTC
TRBV9	11	many	TRBJ2-7	TRBD1	CARDRVYEQYF	TGTGCCAGGGACAGGGTTTACGAGCAGTACTTC
TRBV12-3/TRBV12-4	14	many	TRBJ1-6	TRBD1	CASSSRTGYSPLHF	TGTGCCAGCAGTTCCCGGACAGGGTATTCACCCCTCCACTTT
TRBV6-1	15	once	TRBJ2-4	.	CASSGASVSKNIQYF	TGTGCCAGCAGTGGAGCTTCGGTCTCCAAAAACATTCAGTACTTC
TRBV6-1	14	few	TRBJ2-7	.	CASSPVPGFYEQYF	TGTGCCAGCAGTCCTGTCCCGGGATTCTACGAGCAGTACTTC
TRBV9	14	few	TRBJ2-1	.	CASSVETIYNEQFF	TGTGCCAGCAGCGTAGAAACTATCTACAATGAGCAGTTCTTC